The sequence of this T cell receptor (beta chain) was determined in a study of T cells in Graves' hyperthyroidism and ophthalmopathy. TCR beta CDR3 regions were amplified from RNA. The HTBI set primed first-round TCR CDR3 RT-PCR. TCRdb passed the multiplex PCR reads through MiXCR, listing each CDR3 protein once. The table lists approximately 410,000 distinct CDR3 sequences, about 15% of them singletons. PBMCs were sourced from more than 9 ml fresh peripheral blood. Note on this clonotype: What it recognizes is unknown.

V was trimmed by 0 bases and J by 5 bases, leaving 4 bases between them. Germline V gene lookup returns CDR1 MGHRA and CDR2 YSYEKL. The CDR3 spans 13 residues. Study conclusions and caveats: Stable hyperthyroidism was told apart from ophthalmopathy by a model built on 13 V-J features.

The chain joins TRBV4-1 to TRBJ1-4; D call uncertain. Sequenced material: blood. This TCR was sampled from a man younger than 35 with Graves' ophthalmopathy. CDR3 amino acids: CASSQEGNEKLFF. CDR3 DNA: TGCGCCAGCAGCCAAGAGGGGAATGAAAAACTGTTTTTT.